This T cell receptor (beta chain) comes out of a study of T cell responses to AZD1222 COVID-19 vaccine. From germline, CDR1 is DFQATT and CDR2 SNEGSKA (reference sequence). There are 10 residues in the CDR3. Clones were read by immunoSEQ multiplex PCR, and TCRdb kept only the in-frame ones, dropping some. The data show 150,000 to 180,000 clones, about 86% seen once. General study points: Baseline seropositivity characterized only six AZD1222 recipients.

On this clone: Its target is not known.

The V call is TRBV20-1, the J call TRBJ1-1; D is unresolved. The sequence derives from an adult in good health. The sequences come from peripheral blood, collected on day 0 of MenACWY control vaccination. The DNA of the CDR3 is TGCAGCCTTCTTGGGAATGAAGCTTTCTTT. Translating it yields CSLLGNEAFF.